These T cell receptor beta chains were read from a single sample in a study of blood T cell repertoires in COVID-19. Using immunoSEQ multiplex PCR, the repertoire was profiled, and TCRdb retains in-frame clones only, with some absent. The sample lists some 240,000 clones, around 85% occurring once. Sequenced: PBMCs or T cells enriched from blood (not recorded which). The receptors derive from a woman aged 40 to 49 with acute COVID-19. The CDR3 runs from the conserved cysteine through the conserved F or W. The D gene is left open where the match is weak. Not all rows give a size; the values are once, few, many and, for expanded clones, a class.

TRBJ2-2	-	TRBV27	-	CASSPIGSGELFF	TGTGCCAGCAGTCCCATCGGTTCCGGGGAGCTGTTTTTT
TRBJ1-6	-	TRBV5-1	TRBD1	CASSTMTGQGYSPLHF	TGCGCCAGCAGCACCATGACGGGACAGGGGTATTCACCCCTCCACTTT
TRBJ1-1	-	TRBV24-1	TRBD1	CATSASDRDTEAFF	TGTGCCACCAGTGCATCGGACAGGGACACTGAAGCTTTCTTT
TRBJ1-1	-	TRBV10-2	-	CASSESGEAGGTEAFF	TGCGCCAGCAGTGAGTCTGGGGAAGCGGGTGGTACTGAAGCTTTCTTT
TRBJ2-4	-	TRBV21-1	-	CASRKVPTRMAKNIQYF	TGTGCCAGCAGGAAGGTACCGACTAGAATGGCCAAAAACATTCAGTACTTC
TRBJ2-1	-	TRBV2	TRBD2	CASTSGITLGNEQFF	TGTGCCAGCACAAGCGGGATTACTTTGGGCAATGAGCAGTTCTTC
TRBJ2-3	once	TRBV5-4	TRBD2	CASSRREPTDTQYF	TGTGCCAGCAGCCGGCGGGAGCCCACAGATACGCAGTATTTT
TRBJ1-2	many	TRBV3-1/TRBV3-2	-	CASSDPRVGYGYTF	TGTGCCAGCAGCGACCCCAGGGTGGGTTATGGCTACACCTTC
TRBJ2-7	-	TRBV7-2	-	CASSLYLEGVGYEQYF	TGTGCCAGCAGCTTATACCTTGAGGGAGTAGGGTACGAGCAGTACTTC
TRBJ1-1	-	TRBV25-1	-	CASSDPVSTEAFF	TGTGCCAGCAGTGATCCAGTGTCCACTGAAGCTTTCTTT
TRBJ2-2	-	TRBV18	TRBD1	CASSLTGQGNTGELFF	TGTGCCAGCTCACTTACGGGACAGGGGAACACCGGGGAGCTGTTTTTT
TRBJ1-1	once	TRBV10-3	TRBD1	CAISDVRGLAFF	TGTGCCATCAGTGACGTAAGGGGGCTAGCTTTCTTT
TRBJ2-1	-	TRBV14	TRBD2	CASSSVGTSGGHSYNEQFF	TGTGCCAGCAGCTCCGTAGGGACTAGCGGGGGCCATTCCTACAATGAGCAGTTCTTC
TRBJ2-1	once	TRBV11-3	-	CASHSEVSEQFF	TGTGCCAGCCATAGTGAGGTATCTGAGCAGTTCTTC
TRBJ2-7	-	TRBV5-1	TRBD1	CASSLAGQTYEQYF	TGCGCCAGCAGCTTGGCGGGACAGACCTACGAGCAGTACTTC
TRBJ2-5	-	TRBV29-1	-	CSVSWRETQYF	TGCAGCGTTTCTTGGAGAGAGACCCAGTACTTC
TRBJ2-7	-	TRBV14	-	CASNLGGYEQYF	TGTGCCAGCAACTTAGGGGGCTACGAGCAGTACTTC
TRBJ2-1	-	TRBV25-1	-	CASQWYNEQFF	TGTGCCAGCCAGTGGTACAATGAGCAGTTCTTC
TRBJ2-1	-	TRBV7-8	-	CASSLGQGGIYEQFF	TGTGCCAGCAGCCTCGGACAGGGAGGGATCTATGAGCAGTTCTTC
TRBJ1-6	many	TRBV27	TRBD1	CASSWMTGGASNSPLHF	TGTGCCAGCAGTTGGATGACAGGGGGCGCTTCGAATTCACCCCTCCACTTT
TRBJ2-5	once	TRBV19	-	CASGPEGVIQETQYF	TGTGCCAGTGGGCCCGAGGGGGTGATTCAAGAGACCCAGTACTTC
TRBJ1-2	-	TRBV5-1	-	CASSFERESYGYTF	TGCGCCAGCAGCTTTGAGAGAGAGTCCTATGGCTACACCTTC
TRBJ2-7	-	TRBV15	TRBD2	CATSRDLPTAGGYSYEQYF	TGTGCCACCAGCAGAGATCTTCCCACAGCGGGGGGGTACTCCTACGAGCAGTACTTC
TRBJ2-1	-	TRBV10-1	TRBD2	CASSVSAGGPDNEQFF	TGCGCCAGCAGTGTTTCGGCGGGAGGGCCCGACAATGAGCAGTTCTTC
TRBJ2-1	-	TRBV9	-	CASSASQGIRASNEQFF	TGTGCCAGCAGCGCATCCCAGGGTATTCGGGCCTCCAATGAGCAGTTCTTC
TRBJ2-5	-	TRBV7-9	-	CASSSPYRARAETQYF	TGTGCCAGCAGCTCACCCTACAGGGCCCGGGCGGAGACCCAGTACTTC
TRBJ1-3	once	TRBV19	-	CASSIGSGTPQSGNTIYF	TGTGCCAGTAGTATTGGGAGCGGGACCCCTCAATCTGGAAACACCATATATTTT
TRBJ2-5	-	TRBV5-1	TRBD1	CASSTWDSQETQYF	TGCGCCAGCAGCACCTGGGACAGCCAAGAGACCCAGTACTTC
TRBJ2-1	-	TRBV7-3	TRBD1	CASSLQADRGEQFF	TGTGCCAGCAGCTTGCAGGCAGACAGGGGTGAGCAGTTCTTC
TRBJ2-1	-	TRBV2	TRBD2	CAQRYVSGSYNEQFF	TGTGCCCAGCGTTATGTTAGCGGGAGCTACAATGAGCAGTTCTTC
TRBJ2-3	-	TRBV5-1	-	CASSLDRAGRADTQYF	TGCGCCAGCAGCTTGGACAGGGCTGGTCGGGCAGATACGCAGTATTTT
TRBJ2-1	-	TRBV27	TRBD2	CASSHGLAGNEQFF	TGTGCCAGCAGTCACGGACTAGCGGGCAATGAGCAGTTCTTC
TRBJ2-3	once	TRBV2	-	CASSEAGVGGDTQYF	TGTGCCAGCAGTGAAGCCGGGGTAGGGGGAGATACGCAGTATTTT
TRBJ2-1	-	TRBV7-9	-	CASSSPGQHNEQFF	TGTGCCAGCAGCTCCCCAGGGCAACACAATGAGCAGTTCTTC
TRBJ1-1	-	TRBV2	-	CASSVEGYTEAFF	TGTGCCAGCAGTGTGGAGGGGTACACTGAAGCTTTCTTT
TRBJ1-1	-	TRBV5-1	TRBD1	CASSLEQGRTEAFF	TGCGCCAGCAGCTTGGAACAGGGGCGGACTGAAGCTTTCTTT
TRBJ2-2	-	TRBV11-2	TRBD2	CASSTRLAGTNTGELFF	TGTGCCAGCAGCACCCGACTAGCGGGAACGAACACCGGGGAGCTGTTTTTT
TRBJ2-7	-	TRBV7-7	TRBD2	CASPSGNHEQYF	TGTGCTAGTCCTAGCGGGAACCACGAGCAGTACTTC
TRBJ1-1	few	TRBV5-1	TRBD1	CASSLGTGGLYTEAFF	TGCGCCAGCAGCTTGGGGACAGGGGGCCTATACACTGAAGCTTTCTTT
TRBJ1-2	-	TRBV24-1	-	CATSGGYSYGYTF	TGTGCCACCAGCGGGGGGTATAGCTATGGCTACACCTTC
TRBJ1-1	-	TRBV7-8	-	CASSLVVRGEAFF	TGTGCCAGCAGCTTAGTGGTGCGGGGTGAAGCTTTCTTT
TRBJ1-5	-	TRBV7-9	TRBD1	CASSHGTGVQPQHF	TGTGCCAGCAGCCACGGGACAGGGGTTCAGCCCCAGCATTTT
TRBJ2-7	-	TRBV20-1	-	CSAKGVREQYF	TGCAGTGCTAAAGGGGTGCGCGAGCAGTACTTC
TRBJ1-1	-	TRBV5-1	-	CASRRTENTEAFF	TGCGCCAGCAGGAGGACAGAGAACACTGAAGCTTTCTTT
TRBJ2-1	-	TRBV30	-	CAWSGWRRYNEQFF	TGTGCCTGGAGTGGATGGCGGCGATACAATGAGCAGTTCTTC
TRBJ2-2	-	TRBV5-1	TRBD2	CASSLLAGSTGELFF	TGCGCCAGCAGCTTACTAGCGGGGTCCACCGGGGAGCTGTTTTTT
TRBJ2-7	-	TRBV4-1	-	CASSQSILGQDYEQYF	TGCGCCAGCAGCCAGTCAATCTTGGGACAAGACTACGAGCAGTACTTC
TRBJ2-1	-	TRBV12-3/TRBV12-4	TRBD2	CASRREGNEQFF	TGTGCCAGCAGGCGGGAGGGGAATGAGCAGTTCTTC
TRBJ2-3	-	TRBV5-1	TRBD2	CASSLVAGLTDTQYF	TGCGCCAGCAGTCTCGTAGCGGGGCTCACAGATACGCAGTATTTT
TRBJ1-1	-	TRBV19	-	CASSIAGQVNTEAFF	TGTGCCAGTAGTATAGCTGGGCAAGTTAACACTGAAGCTTTCTTT
TRBJ2-7	-	TRBV30	-	CAWKRDLGGEQYF	TGTGCCTGGAAACGGGACCTAGGGGGCGAGCAGTACTTC
TRBJ2-2	-	TRBV7-2	TRBD2	CASSLTSENTGELFF	TGTGCCAGCAGCTTAACTAGCGAGAACACCGGGGAGCTGTTTTTT
TRBJ2-5	-	TRBV4-1	-	CASSQDTKRETQYF	TGCGCCAGCAGCCAAGATACCAAGAGGGAGACCCAGTACTTC